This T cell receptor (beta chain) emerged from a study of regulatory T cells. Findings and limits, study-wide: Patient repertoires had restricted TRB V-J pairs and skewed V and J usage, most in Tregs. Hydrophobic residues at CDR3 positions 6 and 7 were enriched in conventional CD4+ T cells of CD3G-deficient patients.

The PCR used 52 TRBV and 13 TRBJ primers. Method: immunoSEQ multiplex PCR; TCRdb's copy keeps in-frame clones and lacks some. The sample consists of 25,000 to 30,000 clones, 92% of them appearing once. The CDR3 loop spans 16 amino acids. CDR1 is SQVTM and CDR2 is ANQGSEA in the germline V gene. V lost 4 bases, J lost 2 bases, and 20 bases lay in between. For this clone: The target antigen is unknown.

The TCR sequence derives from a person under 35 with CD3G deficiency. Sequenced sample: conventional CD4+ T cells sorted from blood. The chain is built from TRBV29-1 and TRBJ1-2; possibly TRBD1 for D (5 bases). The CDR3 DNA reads TGCAGCGTTGGGGATCCGGGCAGGGAGGAGAACTATGGCTACACCTTC. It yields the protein CSVGDPGREENYGYTF.